Presented here are 4 T cell receptor beta chains from one specimen sequenced in a study of low-dose radiotherapy and immunotherapy resistance in tumors. TRAV and TRBV primers primed cDNA for both TCRalpha and TCRbeta. PCR amplification of the TCRs was performed with Phusion for about 20 PCR cycles, and it relied on a constant-region primer together with a V-primer adapter. TCRdb used MiXCR to reprocess the reads, holding one entry per CDR3 protein. The sample has some 57,000 distinct CDR3 sequences; 20% to 25% are singletons. Stated time point: after trial treatment. Treatment defined: LDRT plus nivolumab, ipilimumab, low-dose cyclophosphamide and aspirin (RACIN trial). The sequencing here drew on PBMCs, taken after low-dose radiotherapy plus immunotherapy. The receptors here all came from a male donor with prostate cancer.

This clonotype was observed many times. V usage is TRBV7-8 and J usage is TRBJ1-5; perhaps TRBD1 as D (5 bases). Germline V gene data show CDR1 as SGHVS and CDR2 as FQNEAQ. The CDR3 covers 15 residues. Trimming removed 5 bases from V and 7 bases from J, with 18 bases in between. The CDR3 DNA reads as TGTGCCAGCAGCCAAGGTTGGGGGGTAGCGCAGCCCCAGCATTTT. As protein: CASSQGWGVAQPQHF.

This clonotype was seen repeatedly, ten times or more. The chain recombines TRBV11-1 with TRBJ2-5; 7 bases align to TRBD2. The CDR3 extends over 16 amino acids. Germline loops: CDR1 SGHAT, CDR2 FQDESV (reference sequence). Trimming took 5 bases from V and 5 from J; bases not matched to a gene: 14. CDR3 protein: CASSGQLRTSVETQYF. The DNA of the CDR3 is TGTGCCAGCAGCGGTCAACTAAGGACTAGTGTTGAGACCCAGTACTTC.

This clonotype has at least ten counts. The rearrangement uses TRBV6-2 or TRBV6-3 and TRBJ2-3; tentative D call: TRBD2 (6 bases). The CDR3 extends over 15 amino acids. Trimming removed 7 bases at V and 0 bases at J, with 14 bases between. Per the germline V gene, CDR1 is MNHEY and CDR2 is SVGEGT. The CDR3 DNA is TGTGCCAGCAAAAACGGGGGATACAGCACAGATACGCAGTATTTT. Translating gives CASKNGGYSTDTQYF.

As to this clonotype: A far larger clone is just one base off, so this is likely a read error. The gene calls are TRBV14 and TRBJ2-7, with TRBD2 as a possible D gene (5 bases). The germline V and J ends were trimmed by 1 base and 8 bases, with 9 bases remaining between them. The germline CDR1 and CDR2 sequences are SGHDN and FVKESK. The CDR3 is 12 amino acids. Here the CDR3 reads CASSQVTRQQYF. As DNA, the CDR3 is TGTGCCAGCAGCCAAGTTACTAGACAGCAGTACTTC. Full variable domain (missing parts from reference TRBV14 and TRBJ2-7): EAGVTQFPSHSVIEKGQTVTLRCDPISGHDNLYWYRRVMGKEIKFLLHFVKESKQDESGMPNNRFLAERTGGTYSTLKVQPAELEDSGVYFCASSQVTRQQYFGPGTRLTVT.